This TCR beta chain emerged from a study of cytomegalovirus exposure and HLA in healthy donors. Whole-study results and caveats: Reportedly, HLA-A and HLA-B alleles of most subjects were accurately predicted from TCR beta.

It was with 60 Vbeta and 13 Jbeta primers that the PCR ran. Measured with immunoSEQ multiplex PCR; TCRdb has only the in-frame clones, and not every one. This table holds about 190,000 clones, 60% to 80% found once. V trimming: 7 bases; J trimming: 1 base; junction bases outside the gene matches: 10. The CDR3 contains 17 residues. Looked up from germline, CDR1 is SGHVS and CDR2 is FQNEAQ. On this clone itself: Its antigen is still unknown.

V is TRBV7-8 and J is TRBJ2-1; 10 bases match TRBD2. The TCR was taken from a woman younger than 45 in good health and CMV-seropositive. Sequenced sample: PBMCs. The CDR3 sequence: CASTLNPGLASYNEQFF. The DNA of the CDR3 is TGTGCCAGCACCCTTAATCCGGGACTAGCGTCCTACAATGAGCAGTTCTTC.